Listed here is a single T cell receptor (beta chain). The data belong to a study of shared clonotypes between healthy human individuals. CDR3 length: 15 residues. V shed 5 bases and J 2 bases; nucleotides not matched to a gene: 7. Germline-derived CDR1 and CDR2 are SGHAT and FQDESV (reference sequence). Sequenced by immunoSEQ multiplex PCR; TCRdb stores in-frame clones only, minus some. The sample carries over 2,000,000 clones, just over 90% recorded once. CD45RO negativity and positive selection for CCR7 defined naive CD8 cells, a population that excluded terminally differentiated effector memory CD45RA+ cells.

The TCR comes from a man between 18 and 35 years old in good health. Some clones in this sample may be carry-over from other donors' samples. The sample taken for sequencing was naive CD8+ T cells from PBMCs. The chain combines TRBV11-1 with TRBJ2-5; TRBD2 matches at 8 bases. CDR3 sequence: CASSPIGGGQETQYF. Here the CDR3 DNA reads TGTGCCAGCAGCCCAATAGGCGGGGGGCAAGAGACCCAGTACTTC.